This TCR beta chain was found in a study of blood T cell repertoires in COVID-19. On the study more broadly: Sources were T cells, B-cell-depleted T cells, or PBMCs; the material itself was cDNA or gDNA.

The ends lost 1 base at V and 3 bases at J; junction bases unmatched: 8. The CDR3 is 18 residues long. Germline V gene lookup returns CDR1 SGDLS and CDR2 YYNGEE. This table comes from immunoSEQ multiplex PCR, and its TCRdb copy is limited to in-frame clones, with some not included. The table has roughly 250,000 clones, approximately 86% seen once. The TCR was taken from a man aged 35-49 years who had recovered from COVID-19. V usage is TRBV9 and J usage is TRBJ2-6; TRBD2 aligns across 9 bases. The sequenced sample consisted of peripheral blood. DNA of the CDR3: TGTGCCAGCAGCGTATCTGGCGGGGGGGCCGGTGGGGCCAACGTCCTGACTTTC. Its protein product is CASSVSGGGAGGANVLTF. Supplemented by reference TRBV9 and TRBJ2-6, the full variable domain reads DSGVTQTPKHLITATGQRVTLRCSPRSGDLSVYWYQQSLDQGLQFLIQYYNGEERAKGNILERFSAQQFPDLHSELNLSSLELGDSALYFCASSVSGGGAGGANVLTFGAGSRLTVL.